This T cell receptor (beta chain) derives from a study of shared clonotypes between healthy human individuals. Assay used: immunoSEQ multiplex PCR; TCRdb lists only in-frame clones, some missing. The data contain millions of clones, approximately 95% of them singletons. Losses at the gene ends were 1 base for V and 2 bases for J; bases not matched to a gene: 3. The CDR3 runs 16 residues. Germline assignment: CDR1 MNHEY and CDR2 SMNVEV (reference sequence). The sequence derives from a young man in good health. Some clones in this sample may be carry-over from other donors' samples. The chain employs TRBV27 and TRBJ2-1; TRBD2 aligns across 9 bases. Input material: naive CD4+ T cells from PBMCs. Subset noted: CD45RA+ positively selected. CDR3 protein: CASSLWLAGAYNEQFF. DNA of the CDR3: TGTGCCAGCAGTTTATGGTTAGCGGGAGCCTACAATGAGCAGTTCTTC.